A single T cell receptor beta chain is shown here with its context. Its target is not known. Profiled with immunoSEQ multiplex PCR; TCRdb holds only in-frame clones, not every one. This sample carries approximately 140,000 clones, about 90% of them seen once, and the ten largest clones take about 4%. The V gene's germline CDR1 is LNHNV and CDR2 YYDKDF (reference sequence). CDR3 size: 17 residues. V lost 1 base and J 2 bases, leaving 17 bases between the germline ends. This record comes from a study of T cell responses to AZD1222 COVID-19 vaccine. Study-wide results and limits: Two AZD1222 administrations were followed by greater Spike-specific TCR breadth and depth.

The sample was peripheral blood, taken 28 days after the second AZD1222 dose. The TCR was taken from an adult who received the AZD1222 COVID-19 vaccine. The rearrangement joins TRBV15 to TRBJ2-5; the D gene is possibly TRBD2 (6 bases). The CDR3 reads CATSRVVASGVQETQYF. As DNA, the CDR3 is TGTGCCACCAGCAGAGTAGTCGCCTCGGGGGTTCAAGAGACCCAGTACTTC.